The 4 T cell receptor beta chains given below trace back to one sample, sequenced in a study of blood T cell repertoires in COVID-19. Only in-frame clones appear in the TCRdb table, and some are missing; sequencing was by immunoSEQ multiplex PCR. The sample holds about 100,000 clones; roughly 90% are singletons and the top ten take around 4%. Source material: peripheral blood. The receptors derive from a human donor with COVID-19, enrolled during active disease. The donor label of this sample is uncertain.

V usage is TRBV19 and J usage is TRBJ1-2; tentatively, D is TRBD1 (5 bases). CDR1 LNHDA and CDR2 SQIVND come from the germline V gene (reference sequence). The CDR3 spans 14 residues. V lost 0 bases to trimming and J lost 4 bases, with 9 bases between them. CDR3 loop: CASSIDPDSYGYTF. In DNA form, the CDR3 reads TGTGCCAGTAGTATAGATCCTGACAGCTATGGCTACACCTTC.

The J gene is TRBJ2-4, the V gene TRBV2; D not certain. This CDR3 contains 14 residues. Germline CDR1 SNHLY, CDR2 FYNNEI. Trimming took 4 bases from V and 1 from J, leaving 8 bases between them. The CDR3 sequence: CASSVLGAKNIQYF. The DNA of the CDR3 is TGTGCCAGCAGTGTTTTGGGCGCCAAAAACATTCAGTACTTC.

This chain links TRBV6-6 with TRBJ1-4; D is unclear. V dropped 11 bases and J dropped 5 bases, with 15 bases sitting between them. The CDR3 runs to 13 residues. Germline CDR1 and CDR2: MNHNY and SVGAGI (reference sequence). In DNA, the CDR3 is TGTGCCTCGACCAGGTGGGAGAATGAAAAACTGTTTTTT. Its translation is CASTRWENEKLFF.

This chain connects TRBV2 to TRBJ1-1; tentatively, D is TRBD1 (6 bases). The CDR3 has 13 residues. CDR1 is SNHLY and CDR2 is FYNNEI in the germline V gene. V lost 5 bases and J lost 1, with 8 bases in between. CDR3 loop: CASSWTENTEAFF. In nucleotides, the CDR3 is TGTGCCAGCAGTTGGACAGAGAACACTGAAGCTTTCTTT.